Listed below are T cell receptor beta chains from one sample, sequenced in a study of post-analysis software for immune sequencing data. TCRdb fed the PCR reads into MiXCR, producing one record per CDR3 protein. The repertoire consists of roughly 800,000 distinct CDR3 sequences, with 30% occurring once and the leading ten covering more than 0.55%. The sample consisted of blood. The receptors shown here come from a girl aged 5-17 years with multiple sclerosis. Each CDR3 is given with its conserved first and last residue. D genes are given only for firm matches. Clone size is not always given. Where it is, it says once, few, many or a class for expanded clones.

TRBJ1-2 TRBV9 NA many TGTGCCAGCAGCGTAGGGACGGATTATGGCTACACCTTC CASSVGTDYGYTF
TRBJ1-2 TRBV29-1 NA NA TGCAGCGTTGACGACGGTTATGGCTACACCTTC CSVDDGYGYTF
TRBJ2-4 TRBV14 TRBD2 few TGTGCCAGCAGCCGGGGACGGGGGGGCGAGGACATTCAGTACTTC CASSRGRGGEDIQYF
TRBJ2-7 TRBV28 NA many TGTGCCAGCAGTCAACCCCCCGGGGGGCGACCTCATCGCGAGCAGTACTTC CASSQPPGGRPHREQYF
TRBJ2-1 TRBV20-1 TRBD1 few TGCAGTGCTTATTCGACAGGGTCTTACAATGAGCAGTTCTTC CSAYSTGSYNEQFF
TRBJ2-1 TRBV5-5 NA few TGTGCCAGCAGCTTGCCCACGGGTCGCAATGAGCAGTTCTTC CASSLPTGRNEQFF
TRBJ2-3 TRBV3-1 TRBD1 NA TGTGCCAGCAGCCCCCGGACAGGGCTGAGAGATACGCAGTATTTT CASSPRTGLRDTQYF
TRBJ2-3 TRBV10-3 TRBD1 few TGTGCCATCAGTGAGTCCCGGGACAGGGGCGATACGCAGTATTTT CAISESRDRGDTQYF
TRBJ2-3 TRBV6-5 NA many TGTGCCAGCAGTTACTCCCACAGCCCTAGCACAGATACGCAGTATTTT CASSYSHSPSTDTQYF
TRBJ2-7 TRBV5-1 NA NA TGCGCCAGCAGCCCGACTACGGGCGCGGGTGGCGAGCAGTACTTC CASSPTTGAGGEQYF
TRBJ2-5 TRBV19 NA once TGTGCCAGTAGATATAATACGGGACTTGGCCAAGAGACCCAGTACTTC CASRYNTGLGQETQYF
TRBJ1-2 TRBV15 NA few TGTGCCACCAGCAGAGACCGGGCCTCCTATGGCTACACCTTC CATSRDRASYGYTF
TRBJ1-1 TRBV5-1 TRBD1 once TGCGCCAGCAGCCGACAGGGTGGGCCCTTGAACACTGAAGCTTTCTTT CASSRQGGPLNTEAFF
TRBJ1-4 TRBV7-9 NA NA TGTGCCAGCAGCATACAGGGAGGGGATGAAAAACTGTTTTTT CASSIQGGDEKLFF
TRBJ1-4 TRBV29-1 NA NA TGCAGCGTTGAAGAATTCAGGGGTACTGAAAAACTGTTTTTT CSVEEFRGTEKLFF
TRBJ2-1 TRBV6-2/TRBV6-3 NA NA TGTGCCAGCAGTTACTCGAAAGCCGGACGCTCCTTGAAGGTCTACAATGAGCAGTTCTTC CASSYSKAGRSLKVYNEQFF
TRBJ2-1 TRBV9 TRBD2 NA TGTGCCAGCAGCCGGGGACTAGCGGGGGCCCGCGGGCAGTTCTTC CASSRGLAGARGQFF
TRBJ2-7 TRBV5-6 NA many TGTGCCAGCAGGTCTACAGGGATCCCCTACGAGCAGTACTTC CASRSTGIPYEQYF
TRBJ2-1 TRBV12-3/TRBV12-4 TRBD2 NA TGTGCCAGCAGTTTAGTTACGGGACTAGCGGGAGAGGGCGAGCAGTTCTTC CASSLVTGLAGEGEQFF
TRBJ1-1 TRBV9 NA few TGTGCCAGCAGCGTAGAAGGGTCCCGGATGATGAACACTGAAGCTTTCTTT CASSVEGSRMMNTEAFF
TRBJ2-1 TRBV29-1 NA few TGCAGCGTTGGTCGGACTTCCTCCCATGAGCAGTTCTTC CSVGRTSSHEQFF
TRBJ2-6 TRBV5-1 NA few TGCGCCAGCAGCTCGGACGGATCAATGGGGGCCAACGTCCTGACTTTC CASSSDGSMGANVLTF
TRBJ1-4 TRBV7-9 NA NA TGTGCCAGCAGCCAACCGCAGGGTCGGAGACTGTTTTTT CASSQPQGRRLFF
TRBJ2-7 TRBV5-1 NA few TGCGCCAGCAGCTCGGGACTTCTGAGCTCCTACGAGCAGTACTTC CASSSGLLSSYEQYF
TRBJ2-7 TRBV7-2 TRBD1 many TGTGCCAGCAGCCTAGGGACAGGGGGAAGCTACGAGCAGTACTTC CASSLGTGGSYEQYF
TRBJ2-7 TRBV11-2 NA few TGTGCCAGCCCCCACCCCCAGAACACCCGCTACGAGCAGTACTTC CASPHPQNTRYEQYF
TRBJ2-7 TRBV20-1 NA many TGCAGTGCTCTGGCAGGAGCCTACGAGCAGTACTTC CSALAGAYEQYF
TRBJ2-3 TRBV10-2 NA many TGCGCCAGCCGGGAGCGCGGCACAGATACGCAGTATTTT CASRERGTDTQYF
TRBJ2-6 TRBV20-1 NA NA TGCAGTGCTAGAGATTTTGGGGGACTCCTGACTTTC CSARDFGGLLTF
TRBJ2-7 TRBV5-1 NA NA TGCGCCAGCAGCCACAGGGTGGCCTACGAGCAGTACTTC CASSHRVAYEQYF
TRBJ1-5 TRBV10-2 NA NA TGCGCCAGCAGTGAGTCTCACCCTCTGGGCGGACAGCCCCAGCATTTT CASSESHPLGGQPQHF
TRBJ1-5 TRBV10-2 NA few TGCGCCAGCAGACAGTCGTCGGGGGCGGGGAATCAGCCCCAGCATTTT CASRQSSGAGNQPQHF
TRBJ2-1 TRBV6-2/TRBV6-3 TRBD1 NA TGTGCCAGCAGAAGGGGGCAAAGTGAACTATACAATGAGCAGTTCTTC CASRRGQSELYNEQFF
TRBJ1-1 TRBV9 TRBD1 NA TGTGCCAGCAGCGATCCTGACAGGGGGCTAGGTACTGAAGCTTTCTTT CASSDPDRGLGTEAFF
TRBJ2-5 TRBV7-2 TRBD2 NA TGTGCCAGCAGCTTAGCTCCTAGCGGAGAGACCCAGTACTTC CASSLAPSGETQYF
TRBJ2-2 TRBV27 NA NA TGTGCCAGCAGTTTCCAGAACACCGGGGAGCTGTTTTTT CASSFQNTGELFF
TRBJ2-1 TRBV18 TRBD2 few TGTGCCAGCTCACCACTTCCTAGCGGGGGATACAATGAGCAGTTCTTC CASSPLPSGGYNEQFF
TRBJ1-3 TRBV9 TRBD1 NA TGTGCCAGCAGCGTAGACGGGGGACAGAAGCCTTCCTCTGGAAACACCATATATTTT CASSVDGGQKPSSGNTIYF
TRBJ2-1 TRBV7-8 TRBD1 NA TGTGCCAGCGGAGGGACAGGGAGCAATGAGCAGTTCTTC CASGGTGSNEQFF
TRBJ2-3 TRBV5-1 NA many TGCGCCAGCAGCCCTTCGGCCGTCACAGATACGCAGTATTTT CASSPSAVTDTQYF
TRBJ2-7 TRBV29-1 NA few TGCAGCGTTGTTACGAGCGGCTACGAGCAGTACTTC CSVVTSGYEQYF
TRBJ2-7 TRBV20-1 NA few TGCAGTGCCCTAACCAGACGGTCGAGCGCACCACCCTACGAGCAGTACTTC CSALTRRSSAPPYEQYF
TRBJ2-1 TRBV5-6 NA NA TGTGCCAGCAGCCCACAAGGGGCCACGGATGAGCAGTTCTTC CASSPQGATDEQFF
TRBJ2-3 TRBV5-6 NA NA TGTGCCAGCAGCTTGCCAACCGGGGGACAGTTTAAAGATACGCAGTATTTT CASSLPTGGQFKDTQYF
TRBJ2-7 TRBV7-9 NA few TGTGCCAGCAGCTTTGGAGCCGAACGGTACGAGCAGTACTTC CASSFGAERYEQYF
TRBJ1-4 TRBV14 TRBD1 once TGTGCCAGCAACCAAGGCAGGGGGCACTCAACTAATGAAAAACTGTTTTTT CASNQGRGHSTNEKLFF
TRBJ2-3 TRBV20-1 NA NA TGCAGTGCTAGGGCTCCGGCTGGTACAGATACGCAGTATTTT CSARAPAGTDTQYF
TRBJ1-2 TRBV20-1 NA NA TGCAGTGCGCGCGAGACAGGATTCGTCGGCTACACCTTC CSARETGFVGYTF
TRBJ2-5 TRBV7-6 TRBD1 NA TGTGCCAGCAGCTTAGGGGTAGAAAGGGGACAGGCTGTTTCCGAGACCCAGTACTTC CASSLGVERGQAVSETQYF
TRBJ2-5 TRBV29-1 TRBD1 NA TGCAGCGGGGGACAGGGGCCCGCGGAGACCCAGTACTTC CSGGQGPAETQYF
TRBJ2-7 TRBV13 NA few TGTGCCAGCAGCGGAGTCGAGCATATTTACGAGCAGTACTTC CASSGVEHIYEQYF
TRBJ2-5 TRBV7-2 TRBD2 NA TGTGCCAGCAGCTTAGGACTAGCGGGGGTCACATCGGGGGAGACCCAGTACTTC CASSLGLAGVTSGETQYF
TRBJ2-3 TRBV9 TRBD2 NA TGTGCCAGCAGCGTGGGTAGCGGGAGGGCCCATACGCAGTATTTT CASSVGSGRAHTQYF
TRBJ1-5 TRBV5-1 NA few TGCGCCAGCAGCTTGGACGGACAAGAAGATCAGCCCCAGCATTTT CASSLDGQEDQPQHF
TRBJ1-2 TRBV3-1 NA NA TGTGCCAGCAGCCAAGATGTGTTTCTCTATGGCTACACCTTC CASSQDVFLYGYTF